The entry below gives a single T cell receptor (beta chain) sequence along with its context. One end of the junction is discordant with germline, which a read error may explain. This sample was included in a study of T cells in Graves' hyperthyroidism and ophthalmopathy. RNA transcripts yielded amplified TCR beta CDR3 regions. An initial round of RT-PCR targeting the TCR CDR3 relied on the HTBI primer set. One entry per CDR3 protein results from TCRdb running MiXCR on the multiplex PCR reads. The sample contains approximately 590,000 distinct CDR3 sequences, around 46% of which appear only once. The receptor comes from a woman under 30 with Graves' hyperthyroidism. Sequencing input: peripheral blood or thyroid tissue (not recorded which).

CDR3 DNA: TGCGCCAGCAGCCGCCGACAGGGCGGATCCACTGAAGCTTTCTTT. Translation: CASSRRQGGSTEAFF. The chain employs TRBV7-9 and TRBJ1-1; 7 nucleotides match TRBD1. Germline V CDR1 and CDR2: SEHNR, FQNEAQ (reference sequence). The CDR3 loop spans 15 amino acids.